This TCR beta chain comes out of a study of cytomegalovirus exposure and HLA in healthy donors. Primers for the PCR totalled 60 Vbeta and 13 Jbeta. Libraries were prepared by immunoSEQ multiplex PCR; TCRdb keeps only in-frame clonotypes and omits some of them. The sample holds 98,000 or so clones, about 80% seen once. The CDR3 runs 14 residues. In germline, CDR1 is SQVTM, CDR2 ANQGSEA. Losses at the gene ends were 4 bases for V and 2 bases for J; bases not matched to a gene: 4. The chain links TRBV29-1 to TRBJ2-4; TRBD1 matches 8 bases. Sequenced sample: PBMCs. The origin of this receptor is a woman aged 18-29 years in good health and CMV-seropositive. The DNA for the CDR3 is TGCAGCGTTGTCTCAGGGGGCTCCAAAAACATTCAGTACTTC. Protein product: CSVVSGGSKNIQYF.